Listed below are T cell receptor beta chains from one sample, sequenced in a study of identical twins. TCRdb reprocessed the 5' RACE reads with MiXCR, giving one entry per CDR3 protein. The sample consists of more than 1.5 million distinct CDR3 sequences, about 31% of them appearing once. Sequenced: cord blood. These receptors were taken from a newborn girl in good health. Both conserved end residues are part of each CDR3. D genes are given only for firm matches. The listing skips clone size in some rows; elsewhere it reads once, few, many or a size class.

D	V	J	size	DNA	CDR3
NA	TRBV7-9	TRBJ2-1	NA	TGTGCCAGCCGCCAAGGGACTTTTCCCTACAATGAGCAGTTCTTC	CASRQGTFPYNEQFF
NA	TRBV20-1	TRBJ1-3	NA	TGCAGTGCTAGATTGGGGACTGGAAACACCATATATTTT	CSARLGTGNTIYF
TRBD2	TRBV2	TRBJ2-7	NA	TGTGCCAGCGGGGGGGTTTCTTCCGAGCAGTACTTC	CASGGVSSEQYF
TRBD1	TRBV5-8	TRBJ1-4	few	TGTGCCAGCAGCGAGGACAGGGCGAGGGAAAAACTGTTTTTT	CASSEDRAREKLFF
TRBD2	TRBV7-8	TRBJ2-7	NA	TGTGCCAGCAGTGGGATAGCGGGAGTCAGGTCCTACGAGCAGTACTTC	CASSGIAGVRSYEQYF
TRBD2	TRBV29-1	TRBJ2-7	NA	TGCAGCGGGCTGACTAGCGGGGCCTACGAGCAGTACTTC	CSGLTSGAYEQYF
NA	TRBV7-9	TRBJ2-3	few	TGTGCCACCCAACCTAGCAGAACAGATACGCAGTATTTT	CATQPSRTDTQYF
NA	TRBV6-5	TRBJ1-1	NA	TGTGCCAGCACCCTGGACAGTGGAGGCACTGAAGCTTTCTTT	CASTLDSGGTEAFF
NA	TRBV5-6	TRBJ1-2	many	TGTGCCAGCAGCTTTCCGGGACACTATGGCTACACCTTC	CASSFPGHYGYTF
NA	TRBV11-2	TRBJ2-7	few	TGTGCCAGCAGCCCAGGGGCCAGCACCTACGAGCAGTACTTC	CASSPGASTYEQYF
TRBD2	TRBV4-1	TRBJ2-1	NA	TGCGCCAGCAGCCACAGCGGGAGCCGGGGCTCCTACAATGAGCAGTTCTTC	CASSHSGSRGSYNEQFF
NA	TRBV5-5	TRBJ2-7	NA	TGTGCCAGCAGTCCCCGGCGACTTCCCGCCTACGAGCAGTACTTC	CASSPRRLPAYEQYF
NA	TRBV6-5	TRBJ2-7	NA	TGTGCCAGCAGCCGTCGGATGGGAGGCTACGAGCAGTACTTC	CASSRRMGGYEQYF
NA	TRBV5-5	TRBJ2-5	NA	TGTGCCAGCAGCTTGGGGGGACCGGGGGGCCGACAAGAGACCCAGTACTTC	CASSLGGPGGRQETQYF
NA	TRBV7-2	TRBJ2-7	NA	TGTGCCAGCGGCCCACTAGTGGAGGTTACCTACGAGCAGTACTTC	CASGPLVEVTYEQYF
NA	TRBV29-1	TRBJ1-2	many	TGCAGCGTTGAAGGCAGGACCTATGGCTACACCTTC	CSVEGRTYGYTF
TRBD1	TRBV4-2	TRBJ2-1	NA	TGTGCCAGCAGCCATGCGAGGGTAGGGACAGGCTCCTACGAGCAGTTCTTC	CASSHARVGTGSYEQFF
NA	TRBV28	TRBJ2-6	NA	TGTGCCAGCAGTTTATTTTCAGGCCTCTCTGGGGCCAACGTCCTGACTTTC	CASSLFSGLSGANVLTF
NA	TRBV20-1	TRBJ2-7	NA	TGCAGTGCTAGAGCCCAGGGCCCTGGAGAGCAGTACTTC	CSARAQGPGEQYF
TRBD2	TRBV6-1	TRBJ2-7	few	TGTGCCAGCGGGGGACTAGCGGGAGTGTTGTCTAGCGAGCAGTACTTC	CASGGLAGVLSSEQYF
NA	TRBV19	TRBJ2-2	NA	TGTGCCAGTACCCGGGACTCTTTTCCCGGGGAGCTGTTTTTT	CASTRDSFPGELFF
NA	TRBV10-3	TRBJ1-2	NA	TGTGCCACCTTCCGACAGAATAACTATGGCTACACCTTC	CATFRQNNYGYTF
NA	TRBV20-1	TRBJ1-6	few	TGCAGTGCTAGAGTTAATCGGGGGTCGGATTCACCCCTCCACTTT	CSARVNRGSDSPLHF
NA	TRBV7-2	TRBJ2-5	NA	TGTGCCAGCAGCTTAACTCCCAACCTCGGGGAGACCCAGTACTTC	CASSLTPNLGETQYF
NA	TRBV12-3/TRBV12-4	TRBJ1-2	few	TGTGCCAGCAGTTTAATACCGTTTGATAGGGCCCCGAAAAACTATGGCTACACCTTC	CASSLIPFDRAPKNYGYTF
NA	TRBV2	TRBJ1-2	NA	TGTGCCAGCAGGGAAAGGGAGTTCCTACTCCACTATGGCTACACCTTC	CASREREFLLHYGYTF
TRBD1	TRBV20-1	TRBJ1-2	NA	TGCAGTGCTATGAGGGGGCTTGGCTACACCTTC	CSAMRGLGYTF
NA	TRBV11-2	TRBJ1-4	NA	TGTGCCAGCAGCACTCGTCGACACGGATGGAATGAAAAACTGTTTTTT	CASSTRRHGWNEKLFF
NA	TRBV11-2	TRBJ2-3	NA	TGTGCCAGCAGCTTAGCGGAGGGGGGGGTCACAGATACGCAGTATTTT	CASSLAEGGVTDTQYF
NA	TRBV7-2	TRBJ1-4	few	TGTGCCAGCAGCCCGAGGGCGGGGGCTGCAACTAATGAAAAACTGTTTTTT	CASSPRAGAATNEKLFF
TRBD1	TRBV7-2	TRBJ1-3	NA	TGTGCCAGCAGCTTAGCGACAGGGGGCGGAAACACCATATATTTT	CASSLATGGGNTIYF
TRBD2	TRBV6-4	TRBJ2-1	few	TGTGCCAGCAGTGACCGTTCGGGAGGGCCCCTAAATGAGCAGTTCTTC	CASSDRSGGPLNEQFF
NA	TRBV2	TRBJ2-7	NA	TGTGCCAGCCGACAGGTTCGGTACAATGAGCAGTACTTC	CASRQVRYNEQYF
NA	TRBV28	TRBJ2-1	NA	TGTGCCAGCAGTTCGTACCGGGAGCAGTTCTTC	CASSSYREQFF
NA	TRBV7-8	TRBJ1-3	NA	TGTGCCAGCAGCTCCCGGACCCCTAGTGGAAACACCATATATTTT	CASSSRTPSGNTIYF
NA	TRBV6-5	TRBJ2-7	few	TGTGCCAGCAGTTACTCGGCTACGGCCTACGAGCAGTACTTC	CASSYSATAYEQYF
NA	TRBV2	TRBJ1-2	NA	TGTGCCCGCAGTGAAGGATGGGGGAGTTCGTATGGCTACACCTTC	CARSEGWGSSYGYTF
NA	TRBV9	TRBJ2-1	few	TGTGCCAGCAGCGGCAGGGCTTCGGGAGTTGGCGAGCAGTTCTTC	CASSGRASGVGEQFF
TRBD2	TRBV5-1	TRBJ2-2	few	TGCGCCAGCAGCCCGTTAGCGGGAGCGGGCACCGGGGAGCTGTTTTTT	CASSPLAGAGTGELFF
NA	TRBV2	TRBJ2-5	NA	TGTGCCAGCAGTGAAAACGGTTGGGGCCAAGAGACCCAGTACTTC	CASSENGWGQETQYF
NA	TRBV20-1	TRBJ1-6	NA	TGCAGTGCCCACCGACGCTGGGCAAGGGCAAATAATTCACCCCTCCACTTT	CSAHRRWARANNSPLHF
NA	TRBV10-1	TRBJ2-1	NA	TGCGCCAGCAGTGAGGGTCCAACAAGGCGTAATGAGCAGTTCTTC	CASSEGPTRRNEQFF
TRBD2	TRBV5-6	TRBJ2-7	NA	TGTGCCAGCAGCCAGACTAGCGGGAGCGAGCAGTACTTC	CASSQTSGSEQYF
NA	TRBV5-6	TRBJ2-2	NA	TGTGCCAGCGGCATACTAGGGAACACCGGGGAGCTGTTTTTT	CASGILGNTGELFF
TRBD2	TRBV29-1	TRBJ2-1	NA	TGCAGCGTGGGTCCCGGGACTAGCGGGAGCCCCTATGAGCAGTTCTTC	CSVGPGTSGSPYEQFF
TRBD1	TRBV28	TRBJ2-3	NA	TGTGCCAGCAGTTTACAGGGGGCGAGAACTAGCACAGATACGCAGTATTTT	CASSLQGARTSTDTQYF
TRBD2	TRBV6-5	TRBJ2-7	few	TGTGCCAGCAGTTACGCCGTCACTAGCGGGAGGTACTTC	CASSYAVTSGRYF
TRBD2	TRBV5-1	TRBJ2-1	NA	TGCGCCAGCAGCTACGGGGGGGTTTCTTACAATGAGCAGTTCTTC	CASSYGGVSYNEQFF
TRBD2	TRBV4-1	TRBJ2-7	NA	TGCGCCAGCAGCCAAGGAACCCTAGCGGGAGGGAACTACGAGCAGTACTTC	CASSQGTLAGGNYEQYF
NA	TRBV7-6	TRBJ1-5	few	TGTGCCAGCAGTTCTATCCCCAATCAGCCCCAGCATTTT	CASSSIPNQPQHF
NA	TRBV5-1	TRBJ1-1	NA	TGCGCCAGCAGCCTTGAAGGACAGCCGGGAGGTGATTTCTTT	CASSLEGQPGGDFF
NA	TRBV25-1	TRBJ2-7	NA	TGTGCCAGCAGTGAAGGGCGGGGGCGCTCCTACAATGAGCAGTACTTC	CASSEGRGRSYNEQYF
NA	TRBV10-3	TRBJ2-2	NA	TGTGCCATCAGTGAGGTCGGAGCGGTTAACACCGGGGAGCTGTTTTTT	CAISEVGAVNTGELFF